The rows below give T cell receptor beta chains drawn from one sample of a study of a mutant IDH1 vaccine in newly diagnosed glioma. Repertoires were generated with immunoSEQ multiplex PCR, while TCRdb's copy carries only in-frame clones and drops some. The sample comprises 65,000 to 85,000 clones, around nine tenths of which are singletons, and roughly 2% rests with the top ten. These receptors have no identified antigens. The sequences come from PBMCs, collected from a glioma patient whose treatment included an IDH1 peptide vaccine. These receptors all stem from a man aged 30-40 years with glioma. The CDR3 runs from the conserved cysteine through the conserved F or W. The D gene is left open where the match is weak. Part of the rows lack a size; the others show once, few, many or a class for expanded clones.

j_call v_call d_call clone_size cdr3_aa cdr3_nt
TRBJ2-7 TRBV7-9 TRBD1 - CASSFGDRGLEQYF TGTGCCAGCAGCTTTGGGGACAGGGGTCTCGAGCAGTACTTC
TRBJ1-2 TRBV29-1 - - CSVAAWGGGYGYTF TGCAGCGTTGCGGCCTGGGGGGGCGGCTATGGCTACACCTTC
TRBJ2-1 TRBV15 TRBD1 - CATTPEDRGHNEQFF TGTGCCACCACCCCAGAAGACAGGGGGCACAATGAGCAGTTCTTC
TRBJ1-2 TRBV11-2 - - CASSLTGNYNGYTF TGTGCCAGCAGCTTGACGGGGAATTATAATGGCTACACCTTC
TRBJ1-1 TRBV29-1 - few CSVGLMNTEAFF TGCAGCGTAGGACTTATGAACACTGAAGCTTTCTTT
TRBJ2-6 TRBV9 - - CASSVVGHVSGANVLTF TGTGCCAGCAGCGTAGTGGGACACGTCTCTGGGGCCAACGTCCTGACTTTC
TRBJ2-5 TRBV29-1 - - CSVAGETQYF TGCAGCGTTGCGGGCGAGACCCAGTACTTC
TRBJ1-2 TRBV30 TRBD1 - CAWSTPSGTEGAPPNYGYTF TGTGCCTGGAGTACCCCGTCGGGCACCGAGGGGGCACCTCCTAACTATGGCTACACCTTC
TRBJ2-2 TRBV18 - few CASSPFYTDTGELFF TGTGCCAGCTCACCATTCTACACGGACACCGGGGAGCTGTTTTTT
TRBJ2-7 TRBV4-1 TRBD1 once CASSQRVRQGASEQYF TGCGCCAGCAGCCAAAGGGTGAGGCAGGGGGCATCCGAGCAGTACTTC
TRBJ1-1 TRBV30 - - CAWSVVWGTEAFF TGTGCCTGGAGTGTGGTATGGGGGACTGAAGCTTTCTTT
TRBJ1-2 TRBV28 - - CASSLRGNNYGYTF TGTGCCAGCAGTTTACGGGGCAATAACTATGGCTACACCTTC
TRBJ1-2 TRBV7-2 - - CASSLGRSYGYTF TGTGCCAGCAGCTTGGGCCGGAGCTATGGCTACACCTTC
TRBJ2-1 TRBV7-9 - - CASSLQGSISYNEQFF TGTGCCAGCAGCTTACAGGGTTCGATCTCCTACAATGAGCAGTTCTTC
TRBJ2-7 TRBV9 - - CASSPRRDLNYEQYF TGTGCCAGCAGCCCCCGCCGGGACTTAAACTACGAGCAGTACTTC
TRBJ1-5 TRBV5-6 TRBD1 - CASSSGQGIVRGQPQHF TGTGCCAGCAGCTCGGGACAGGGGATTGTAAGGGGTCAGCCCCAGCATTTT
TRBJ1-2 TRBV7-9 - medium-sized CASSDSKGLSFENYGYTF TGTGCCAGCAGCGATTCAAAGGGACTTTCCTTTGAGAACTATGGCTACACCTTC
TRBJ1-4 TRBV2 TRBD1 - CASSGIRTGTEKLFF TGTGCCAGCAGTGGTATTCGGACAGGTACCGAAAAACTGTTTTTT